The T cell receptor (beta chain) described here comes from a study of tissue T cells after allogeneic stem cell transplantation. Study results and caveats: TCR repertoires tracked anatomic similarity, regardless of disease or transplant status.

Time point of the sample: mouse harvest day 14 after allogeneic transplant. Mouse grafts combined 10^7 T-cell-depleted bone marrow cells with 10^6 splenic CD5+ T cells. Mice had MHC-mismatched B6 into BALB/c GVHD, sampled day 7 or 14. After removal of 6 bases from V and 1 base from J, the junction contained 2 bases not matched to a gene. Germline V lookup: CDR1 SGHND, CDR2 FRSKSL. The CDR3 contains 14 residues. Points on this clone: Its matching antigen is unknown. The listed genes are named as in mouse. The read finishes 1 residue shy of the CDR3 end, and the germline J gene is used to complete it.

CDR3 sequences, V/J genes, frequencies and template counts came from survey-depth TCRbeta sequencing. The method was immunoSEQ multiplex PCR; TCRdb's version includes in-frame clones alone and lacks a portion of them. The sample includes some 4,600 clones, about 50% of them seen just once. The chain has TRBV15 and TRBJ2-7; 11 nucleotides match TRBD2. Sequenced input: gut tissue. This clonotype originated in a female BALB/c mouse given C57BL/6 T cells with graft-versus-host disease after an allogeneic hematopoietic cell transplant. The DNA read from the CDR3 is TGTGCCAGCAGACGGACTGGGGGGTCCTATGAACAGTAC. It codes for CASRRTGGSYEQY. The complete CDR3 reads CASRRTGGSYEQYF.